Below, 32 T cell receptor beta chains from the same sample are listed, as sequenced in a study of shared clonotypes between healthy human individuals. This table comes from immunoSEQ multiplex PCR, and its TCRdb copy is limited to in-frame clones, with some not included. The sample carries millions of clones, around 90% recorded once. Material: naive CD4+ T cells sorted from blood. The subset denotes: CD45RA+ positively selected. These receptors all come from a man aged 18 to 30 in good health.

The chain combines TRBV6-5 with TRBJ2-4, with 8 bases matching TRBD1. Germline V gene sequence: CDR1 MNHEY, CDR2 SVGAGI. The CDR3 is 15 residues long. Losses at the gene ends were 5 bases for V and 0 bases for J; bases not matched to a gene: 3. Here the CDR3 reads CASSLGQGAKNIQYF. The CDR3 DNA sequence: TGTGCCAGCAGTCTTGGACAGGGAGCCAAAAACATTCAGTACTTC.

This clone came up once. CDR3 DNA sequence: TGCAGCGTTGAAATCTTTGATGGCTACACCTTC. Translating gives CSVEIFDGYTF. The chain employs TRBV29-1 and TRBJ1-2; no firm D call. The V gene's germline CDR1 is SQVTM and CDR2 ANQGSEA. Trimming cost V 2 bases and J 6 bases, with 7 bases left between them. The CDR3 extends over 11 amino acids.

The CDR3 here is CASSLDRPEAFF. CDR3 bases: TGTGCCAGCAGCTTAGACAGGCCTGAAGCTTTCTTT. V gene TRBV7-2 combines with J gene TRBJ1-1, with a tentative D call TRBD1 (5 bases). The CDR3 extends over 12 amino acids. Germline CDR1 reads SGHTA; CDR2 reads FQGNSA. V lost 1 base and J 6 bases, leaving 6 bases between the germline ends.

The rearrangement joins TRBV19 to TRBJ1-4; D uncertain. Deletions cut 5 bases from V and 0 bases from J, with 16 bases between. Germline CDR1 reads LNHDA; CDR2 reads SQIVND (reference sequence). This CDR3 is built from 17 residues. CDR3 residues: CASSPTPPGSTNEKLFF. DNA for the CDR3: TGTGCCAGTAGTCCAACCCCGCCGGGGTCAACTAATGAAAAACTGTTTTTT.

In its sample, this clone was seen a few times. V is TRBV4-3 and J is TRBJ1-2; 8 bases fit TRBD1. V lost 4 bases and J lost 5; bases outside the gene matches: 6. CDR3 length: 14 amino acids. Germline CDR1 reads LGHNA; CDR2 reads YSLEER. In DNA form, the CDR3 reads TGCGCCAGCAGCCGCGGGACAGGCGATTATGGCTACACCTTC. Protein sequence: CASSRGTGDYGYTF.

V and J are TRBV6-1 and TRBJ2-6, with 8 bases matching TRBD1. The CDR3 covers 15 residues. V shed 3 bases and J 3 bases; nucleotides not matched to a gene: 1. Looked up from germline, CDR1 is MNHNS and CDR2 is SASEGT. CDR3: CASSDRGHGANVLTF. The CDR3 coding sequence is TGTGCCAGCAGTGACAGGGGGCATGGGGCCAACGTCCTGACTTTC.

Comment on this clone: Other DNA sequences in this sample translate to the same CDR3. The CDR3 sequence: CASSYRDTYGYTF. The CDR3 DNA sequence: TGTGCCAGCAGTTACCGGGACACGTATGGCTACACCTTC. V gene TRBV6-5 combines with J gene TRBJ1-2, with D possibly being TRBD1 (6 bases). There are 13 residues in the CDR3. Trimming took 2 bases from V and 5 from J, leaving 9 bases between them. Germline loops: CDR1 MNHEY, CDR2 SVGAGI.

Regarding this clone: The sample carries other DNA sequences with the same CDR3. The CDR3 DNA follows: TGTGCCAGCAGCCCCGGACTAGTCCTACCATACAATGAGCAGTTCTTC. Translation gives CASSPGLVLPYNEQFF. The chain recombines TRBV14 with TRBJ2-1, with TRBD2 identical over 7 bases. The CDR3 spans 16 residues. CDR1 is SGHDN and CDR2 is FVKESK in the germline V gene. The junction had 10 bases not matched to a gene; V was cut back by 4 bases and J by 4 bases.

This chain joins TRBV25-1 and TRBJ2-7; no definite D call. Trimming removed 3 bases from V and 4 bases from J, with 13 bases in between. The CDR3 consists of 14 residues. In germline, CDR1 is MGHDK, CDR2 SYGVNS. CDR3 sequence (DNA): TGTGCCAGCAGTGATCCTCAGCTAAGATACGAGCAGTACTTC. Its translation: CASSDPQLRYEQYF.

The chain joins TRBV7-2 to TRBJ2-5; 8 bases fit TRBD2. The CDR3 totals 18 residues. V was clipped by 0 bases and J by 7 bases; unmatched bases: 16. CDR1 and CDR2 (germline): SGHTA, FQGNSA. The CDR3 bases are TGTGCCAGCAGCTTAGCCCCCCCTGGAGCGGGGGCGGGGGGGACCCAGTACTTC. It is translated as CASSLAPPGAGAGGTQYF.

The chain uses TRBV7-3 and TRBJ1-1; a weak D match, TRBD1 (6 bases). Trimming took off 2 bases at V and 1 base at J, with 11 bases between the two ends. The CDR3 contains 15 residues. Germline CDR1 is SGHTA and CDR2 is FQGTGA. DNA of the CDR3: TGTGCCAGCAGCTTATTTGGCAGGGGGAACACTGAAGCTTTCTTT. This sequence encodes CASSLFGRGNTEAFF.

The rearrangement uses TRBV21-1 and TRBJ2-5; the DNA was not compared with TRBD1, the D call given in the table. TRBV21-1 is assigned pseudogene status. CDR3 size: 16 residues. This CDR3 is CASSKGQDTAQETQYF. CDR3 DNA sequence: TGTGCCAGCAGCAAAGGGCAGGACACTGCTCAAGAGACCCAGTACTTC.

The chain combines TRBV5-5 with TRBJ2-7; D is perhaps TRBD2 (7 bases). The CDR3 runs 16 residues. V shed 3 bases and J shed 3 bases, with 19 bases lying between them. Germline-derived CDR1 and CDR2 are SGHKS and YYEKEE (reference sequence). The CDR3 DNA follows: TGTGCCAGCAGCTCCCCCCGTGGGGGGGGCAGCTACGAGCAGTACTTC. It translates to CASSSPRGGGSYEQYF.

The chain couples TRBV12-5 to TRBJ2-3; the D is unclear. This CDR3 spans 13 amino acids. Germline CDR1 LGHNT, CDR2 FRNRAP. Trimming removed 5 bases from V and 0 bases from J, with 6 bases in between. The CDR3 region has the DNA TGTGCTAGTGGTCGTGAAAGCACAGATACGCAGTATTTT. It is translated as CASGRESTDTQYF.

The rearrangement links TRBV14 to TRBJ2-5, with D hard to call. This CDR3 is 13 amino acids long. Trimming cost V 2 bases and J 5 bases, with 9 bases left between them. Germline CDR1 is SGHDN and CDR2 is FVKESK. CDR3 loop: CASSQNLRETQYF. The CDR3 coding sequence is TGTGCCAGCAGCCAAAACCTTAGGGAGACCCAGTACTTC.

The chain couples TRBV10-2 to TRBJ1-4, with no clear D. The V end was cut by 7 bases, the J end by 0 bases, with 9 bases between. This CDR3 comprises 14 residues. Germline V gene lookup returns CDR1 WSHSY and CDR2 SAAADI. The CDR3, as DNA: TGCGCCAGCACCCCGCTGGCAACTAATGAAAAACTGTTTTTT. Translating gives CASTPLATNEKLFF.

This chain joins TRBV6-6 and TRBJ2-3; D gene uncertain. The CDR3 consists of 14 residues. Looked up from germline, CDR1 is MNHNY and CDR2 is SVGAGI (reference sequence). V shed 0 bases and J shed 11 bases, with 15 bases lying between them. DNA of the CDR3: TGTGCCAGCAGTTACTCAGGGTCCGGCCCGGAGCAGTATTTT. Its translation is CASSYSGSGPEQYF.

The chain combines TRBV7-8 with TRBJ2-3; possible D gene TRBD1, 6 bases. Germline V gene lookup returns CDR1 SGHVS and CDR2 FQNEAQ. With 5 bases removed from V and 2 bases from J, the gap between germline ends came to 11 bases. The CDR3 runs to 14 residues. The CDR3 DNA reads TGTGCCAGCAGCCCGGGACACCACACAGATACGCAGTATTTT. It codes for CASSPGHHTDTQYF.

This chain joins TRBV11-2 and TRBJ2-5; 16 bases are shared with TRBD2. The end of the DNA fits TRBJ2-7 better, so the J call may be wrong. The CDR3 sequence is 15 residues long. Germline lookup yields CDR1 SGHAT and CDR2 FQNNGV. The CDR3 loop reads CARGLAGGPKYEQYF. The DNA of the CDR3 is TGTGCCAGGGGACTAGCGGGAGGGCCAAAGTACGAGCAGTACTTC.

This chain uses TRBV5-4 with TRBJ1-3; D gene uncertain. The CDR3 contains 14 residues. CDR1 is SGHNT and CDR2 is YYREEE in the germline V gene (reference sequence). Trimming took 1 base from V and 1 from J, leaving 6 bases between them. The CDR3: CASSLWGSGNTIYF. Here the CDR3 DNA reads TGTGCCAGCAGCTTGTGGGGTTCTGGAAACACCATATATTTT.

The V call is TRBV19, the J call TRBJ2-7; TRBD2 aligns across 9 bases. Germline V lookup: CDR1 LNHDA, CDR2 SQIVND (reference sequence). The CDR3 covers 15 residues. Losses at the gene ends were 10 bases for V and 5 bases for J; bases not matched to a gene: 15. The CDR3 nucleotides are TGTGCCACCTCGACAGGAGGACTAGCGTCTGACGAGCAGTACTTC. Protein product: CATSTGGLASDEQYF.

CDR3 DNA: TGCGCCAGCAGCCAAGATATAGGTGGGGGAGATACGCAGTATTTT. Translation: CASSQDIGGGDTQYF. The chain employs TRBV4-3 and TRBJ2-3; the D call may be TRBD1 or TRBD2 (5 bases each). V shed 0 bases and J shed 5 bases, with 12 bases lying between them. Germline-derived CDR1 and CDR2 are LGHNA and YSLEER. The CDR3 has 15 residues.

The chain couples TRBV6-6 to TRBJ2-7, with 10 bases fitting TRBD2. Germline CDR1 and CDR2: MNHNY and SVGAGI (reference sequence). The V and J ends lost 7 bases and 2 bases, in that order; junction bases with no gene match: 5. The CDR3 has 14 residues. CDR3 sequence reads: CASTSGRGTYEQYF. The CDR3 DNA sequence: TGTGCCAGCACTAGCGGGAGAGGGACCTACGAGCAGTACTTC.

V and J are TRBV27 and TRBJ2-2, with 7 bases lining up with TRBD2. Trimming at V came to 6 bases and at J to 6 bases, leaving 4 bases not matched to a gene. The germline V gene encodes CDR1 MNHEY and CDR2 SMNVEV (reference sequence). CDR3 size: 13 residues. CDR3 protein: CASRSSGAGELFF. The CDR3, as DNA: TGTGCCAGCAGATCAAGCGGGGCCGGGGAGCTGTTTTTT.

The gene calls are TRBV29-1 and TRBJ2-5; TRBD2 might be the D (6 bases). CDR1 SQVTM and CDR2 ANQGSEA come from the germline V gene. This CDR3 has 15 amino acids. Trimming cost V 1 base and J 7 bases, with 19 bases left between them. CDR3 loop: CSVEGERDSRSTQYF. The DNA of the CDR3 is TGCAGCGTTGAAGGAGAAAGGGACTCTCGGTCGACCCAGTACTTC.

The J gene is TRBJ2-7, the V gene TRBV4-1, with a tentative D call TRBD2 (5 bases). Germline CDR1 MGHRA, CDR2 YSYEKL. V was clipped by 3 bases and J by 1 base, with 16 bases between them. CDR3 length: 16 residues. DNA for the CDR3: TGCGCCAGCAGCCATGCCGGGGTGGGTGGATCCTACGAGCAGTACTTC. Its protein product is CASSHAGVGGSYEQYF.

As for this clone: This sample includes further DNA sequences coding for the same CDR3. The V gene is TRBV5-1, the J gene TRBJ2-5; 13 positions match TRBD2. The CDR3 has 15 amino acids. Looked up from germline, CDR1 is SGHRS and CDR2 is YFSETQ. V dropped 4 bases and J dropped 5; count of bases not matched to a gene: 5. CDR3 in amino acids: CASSAGLAGSETQYF. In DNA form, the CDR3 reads TGCGCCAGCAGCGCGGGACTAGCGGGATCGGAGACCCAGTACTTC.

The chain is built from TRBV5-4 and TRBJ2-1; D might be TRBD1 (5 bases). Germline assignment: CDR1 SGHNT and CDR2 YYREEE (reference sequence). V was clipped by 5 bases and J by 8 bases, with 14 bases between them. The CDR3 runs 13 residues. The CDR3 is CASRFQGSHEQFF. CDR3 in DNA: TGTGCCAGCAGATTTCAGGGAAGCCATGAGCAGTTCTTC.

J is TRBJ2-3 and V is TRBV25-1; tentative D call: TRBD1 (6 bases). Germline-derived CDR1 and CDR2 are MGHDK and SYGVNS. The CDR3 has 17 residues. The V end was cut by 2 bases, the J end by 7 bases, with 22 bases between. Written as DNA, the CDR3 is TGTGCCAGCAGTGAAGGTTCTGTGGGGGCTGGTCGGAATACGCAGTATTTT. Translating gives CASSEGSVGAGRNTQYF. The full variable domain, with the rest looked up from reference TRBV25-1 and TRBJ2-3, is EADIYQTPRYLVIGTGKKITLECSQTMGHDKMYWYQQDPGMELHLIHYSYGVNSTEKGDLSSESTVSRIRTEHFPLTLESARPSHTSQYLCASSEGSVGAGRNTQYFGPGTRLTVL.

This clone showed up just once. The CDR3 region is CASSLETQLGQFF. CDR3 DNA sequence: TGTGCCAGCAGCTTGGAGACCCAGTTAGGGCAGTTCTTC. V and J are TRBV5-4 and TRBJ2-1, with unresolved D. Germline values: CDR1 SGHNT, CDR2 YYREEE (reference sequence). CDR3 length: 13 residues. The ends were cut back, 0 bases at V and 12 bases at J, with 13 bases in the middle.

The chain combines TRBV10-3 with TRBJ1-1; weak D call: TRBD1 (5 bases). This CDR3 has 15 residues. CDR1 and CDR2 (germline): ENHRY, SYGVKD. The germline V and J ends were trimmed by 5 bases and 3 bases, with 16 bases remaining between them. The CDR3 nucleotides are TGTGCCATCAGTTCTAGGGGCCACAGCTACACTGAAGCTTTCTTT. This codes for CAISSRGHSYTEAFF.

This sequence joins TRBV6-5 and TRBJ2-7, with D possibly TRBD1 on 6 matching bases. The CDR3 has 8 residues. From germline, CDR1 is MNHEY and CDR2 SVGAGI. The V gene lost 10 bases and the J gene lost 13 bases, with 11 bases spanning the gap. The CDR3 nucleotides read TGTGCCAAAAAACAGGGTTACTTC. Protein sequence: CAKKQGYF.